This T cell receptor beta chain was identified in a study of T cells in Graves' hyperthyroidism and ophthalmopathy (dated by TCRdb to between 2017 and 2020). Notes on the research overall: To identify TCR V-J signatures that set the groups apart, the researchers used a discovery cohort of about a hundred patients, made up of under 45 with Graves' ophthalmopathy and approximately 57 with stable Graves' hyperthyroidism. The paper reports TCR Vbeta CDR3 sequencing of approximately 130 peripheral blood samples: under 45 ophthalmopathy, about 75 hyperthyroidism and around 17 progressor patients. After sampling, hyperthyroidism patients received methimazole starting at 30 mg daily, and ophthalmopathy patients received high-dose intravenous methylprednisolone. Prospective prediction of ophthalmopathy was tested in an independent validation cohort consisting of roughly 20 hyperthyroidism patients and around 17 patients who later progressed to ophthalmopathy. For training and testing, the 100 or so patients in the discovery cohort were randomly divided in a 7:3 ratio. Thyroid tissue and blood T-cell repertoires from several Graves' hyperthyroidism patients were also compared in the study. Study-wide conclusions, independent of this receptor: Most expanded thyroid clonotypes (frequency above 0.001) were also detected in blood, a finding suggesting that blood repertoires may reflect thyroid immune responses. In validation, progression to ophthalmopathy was predicted by the model with 70.59% sensitivity and around 76% specificity, a median of 6.5 months before onset. Ophthalmopathy was separated from stable hyperthyroidism by a 13 V-J signature model, with around 88% sensitivity and about 81% specificity obtained in cross-validation and 80%/75% obtained in testing. Sample size was not statistically predetermined, and investigators were not blinded to group allocation.

Exclusion was applied to patients with uncontrolled infections, other autoimmune diseases, pregnancy or lactation. Clinical symptoms, serum thyroxine and TRAb, thyroid ultrasound, and orbital computed tomography formed the basis for the diagnoses. Trizol reagent was used to extract total RNA, and RNA quality was then checked on an Agilent 2100 Bioanalyzer. The CDR3, from cysteine to phenylalanine, totals 15 residues. Kept here is only the CDR3 DNA, which spans 45 bases and is read in frame from base 1. As encoded in the germline V gene, CDR1 is SGHRS while CDR2 is YFSETQ. V and J lose 1 base and 2 bases, and a span of 12 bases separates them. As for this clonotype: Its cognate antigen has yet to be identified. No base-level quality is on record; no much larger clone is a single base apart.

The TCR beta CDR3 regions were amplified from RNA transcripts. The TCR CDR3 was subjected to a first round of RT-PCR using the HTBI primer set and the Qiagen OneStep RT-PCR kit. A second multiplex PCR round built the libraries, followed by size selection and purification. The libraries were sequenced on an Illumina HiSeq2000 using paired-end 100 bp reads. Per the original workflow: SOAPnuke was used to process the raw data, throwing out any read that contained adapters or uncalled bases, had a mean Phred below 15, or lacked an exact constant-primer or identifier match. COPE v1.2.5 was used to merge high-quality paired reads, and clonotypes were defined as unique nucleotide sequences. MiTCR v1.1 was used to align clonotypes to the IMGT TRBV, TRBD and TRBJ reference segments. The analysis included only V-J combinations with a frequency above 0.0001, which together covered 98% to 99.2% of the repertoires. The TCS score was defined as F50 (clonal expansion) divided by E x V (chaos), with BLOSUM62-based TCRdist calculated between CDR3 peptides within each V-J. Welch's t-statistics and random forest reduced 450 to 600 V-J features to under 15, which were used in a naive Bayes classifier (R e1071). Thyroid-blood repertoire similarity was quantified with the Morisita-Horn index. TCRdb trimmed the raw reads at Q25, called clones with MiXCR and kept productive beta chains. When rows share a CDR3 protein, they turn into one entry using the most common DNA and genes. The V and J calls follow TCRdb's processing rather than the paper's. For this sample the table gives over 650,000 distinct CDR3 sequences, of which 45% were detected only once. Less than 9% of the sample lies in the top ten.

The specimen was peripheral blood or thyroid tissue (not recorded which). Recombination linked TRBV5-1 to TRBJ1-1, with the D gene not clear enough to name. This clonotype was obtained from an adult man with Graves' disease, either hyperthyroidism or ophthalmopathy (not recorded which). The DNA reads as follows: TGCGCCAGCAGCTTGAACGGGCGTAAAAACACTGAAGCTTTCTTT. This sequence encodes CASSLNGRKNTEAFF. Extended through the reference TRBV5-1 and TRBJ1-1 proteins, this CDR3 yields the full variable domain: KAGVTQTPRYLIKTRGQQVTLSCSPISGHRSVSWYQQTPGQGLQFLFEYFSETQRNKGNFPGRFSGRQFSNSRSEMNVSTLELGDSALYLCASSLNGRKNTEAFFGQGTRLTVV.